These 24 T cell receptor beta chains share one sample of origin, sequenced in a study of T cells after yellow fever vaccination. A single record per CDR3 protein comes from TCRdb applying MiXCR to the 5' RACE reads. The sample consists of some 350,000 distinct CDR3 sequences, over 4% of them appearing once. Sequences were derived from PBMCs, sampled 5 days after the yellow fever booster vaccination. These TCRs come from a man between 18 and 35 years old who received the YFV17D yellow fever vaccine.

This clonotype came up many times. This chain connects TRBV5-1 to TRBJ1-2; D might be TRBD1 (6 bases). Per the germline V gene, CDR1 is SGHRS and CDR2 is YFSETQ. V lost 0 bases to trimming and J lost 3 bases, with 6 bases between them. This CDR3 is 13 amino acids long. The CDR3 DNA follows: TGCGCCAGCAGCTTGGCAGGGGACTATGGCTACACCTTC. This translates into CASSLAGDYGYTF.

A few counts support this clonotype. The chain uses TRBV4-3 and TRBJ2-6; the D is unclear. The CDR3 has 20 residues. Germline-derived CDR1 and CDR2 are LGHNA and YSLEER. The ends were cut back, 0 bases at V and 0 bases at J, with 18 bases in the middle. The CDR3 loop reads CASSQEYLFGGASGANVLTF. The CDR3 nucleotides are TGCGCCAGCAGCCAAGAATACCTTTTTGGCGGTGCCTCTGGGGCCAACGTCCTGACTTTC.

The V call is TRBV29-1, the J call TRBJ1-6, with D tentatively TRBD1 (5 bases). Germline-derived CDR1 and CDR2 are SQVTM and ANQGSEA. CDR3 length equals 13 residues. Trimming cost V 8 bases and J 7 bases, with 15 bases left between them. The CDR3 here is CSTGTEENSPLHF. Here the CDR3 DNA reads TGCAGCACTGGGACGGAGGAAAATTCACCCCTCCACTTT. The variable domain in full, completed from reference TRBV29-1 and TRBJ1-6, reads SAVISQKPSRDICQRGTSLTIQCQVDSQVTMMFWYRQQPGQSLTLIATANQGSEATYESGFVIDKFPISRPNLTFSTLTVSNMSPEDSSIYLCSTGTEENSPLHFGNGTRLTVT.

This clonotype was detected a few times. This sequence joins TRBV5-1 and TRBJ2-5; 7 bases fit TRBD1. CDR3 length: 16 amino acids. Per germline, CDR1 SGHRS and CDR2 YFSETQ. J was trimmed by 1 base and V by 3 bases; bases with no gene match: 9. CDR3 protein: CASSSTIWDSQETQYF. The CDR3 DNA reads as TGCGCCAGCAGCTCGACTATCTGGGACAGCCAAGAGACCCAGTACTTC. The variable domain in full, completed from reference TRBV5-1 and TRBJ2-5, reads KAGVTQTPRYLIKTRGQQVTLSCSPISGHRSVSWYQQTPGQGLQFLFEYFSETQRNKGNFPGRFSGRQFSNSRSEMNVSTLELGDSALYLCASSSTIWDSQETQYFGPGTRLLVL.

The V and J genes are TRBV12-3 or TRBV12-4 and TRBJ1-1, with a weak D call TRBD1 (6 bases). This CDR3 region has 15 residues. Trimming left V 5 bases short and J 4 bases short, with 17 bases between. DNA for the CDR3: TGTGCCAGCAGTAAGGGGGACATCGTGGGCACTGAAGCTTTCTTT. Translating it yields CASSKGDIVGTEAFF.

This clonotype was observed a handful of times. The chain links TRBV25-1 to TRBJ2-5; 8 bases fit TRBD2. The germline gives CDR1 MGHDK, CDR2 SYGVNS. The junction had 7 bases not matched to a gene; V was cut back by 8 bases and J by 5 bases. The CDR3 loop spans 13 amino acids. CDR3 residues: CASRGGVLETQYF. DNA for the CDR3: TGTGCCAGCCGGGGGGGCGTGTTGGAGACCCAGTACTTC.

Ten or more counts support this clonotype. This rearrangement joins TRBV29-1 to TRBJ2-3; 9 nucleotides match TRBD1. The CDR3 has 15 amino acids. Germline assignment: CDR1 SQVTM and CDR2 ANQGSEA. After removal of 3 bases from V and 5 bases from J, the junction contained 9 bases not matched to a gene. The CDR3 nucleotides read TGCAGCGTTGATGCGGACAGGGGAAGTGAAGATACGCAGTATTTT. Translating gives CSVDADRGSEDTQYF.

In this sample, this clonotype turned up many times. The chain recombines TRBV4-3 with TRBJ2-4; either TRBD1 or TRBD2 may fit D (5 bases each). Germline CDR1 and CDR2: LGHNA and YSLEER. There are 15 residues in the CDR3. V was shortened by 0 bases and J by 6 bases, with 12 bases between the two germline ends. CDR3 sequence (DNA): TGCGCCAGCAGCCAAGATCTGGGGGAGAGAAACATTCAGTACTTC. The encoded protein is CASSQDLGERNIQYF.

The rearrangement links TRBV5-1 to TRBJ1-1; perhaps TRBD1 as D (5 bases). CDR1 and CDR2 (germline): SGHRS, YFSETQ. This CDR3 contains 15 residues. V lost 4 bases, J lost 1 base, and 14 bases lay in between. The chain's CDR3 is CASSPGTAENTEAFF. Here the CDR3 DNA reads TGCGCCAGCAGCCCCGGGACGGCTGAGAACACTGAAGCTTTCTTT.

This chain links TRBV10-3 with TRBJ1-3; the D is unclear. Germline CDR1 ENHRY, CDR2 SYGVKD. V lost 4 bases and J 3 bases, leaving 10 bases between the germline ends. The CDR3 sequence is 14 residues long. The CDR3 spells CAISVSGDGNTIYF. Here the CDR3 DNA reads TGTGCCATCAGTGTCAGCGGTGATGGAAACACCATATATTTT.

The chain uses TRBV7-2 and TRBJ2-1; TRBD2 might be the D (5 bases). The CDR3 covers 14 residues. The germline gives CDR1 SGHTA, CDR2 FQGNSA. Trimming stripped 5 bases from V and 7 bases from J, with 15 bases between. The CDR3: CASSPRPGKNEQFF. CDR3 nucleotide sequence: TGTGCCAGCAGCCCTCGACCCGGGAAGAATGAGCAGTTCTTC. The whole variable domain, remainder taken from reference TRBV7-2 and TRBJ2-1, is GAGVSQSPSNKVTEKGKDVELRCDPISGHTALYWYRQSLGQGLEFLIYFQGNSAPDKSGLPSDRFSAERTGGSVSTLTIQRTQQEDSAVYLCASSPRPGKNEQFFGPGTRLTVL.

The gene calls are TRBV25-1 and TRBJ1-2; D remains ambiguous. This CDR3 contains 13 residues. The germline V gene has CDR1 MGHDK and CDR2 SYGVNS. V dropped 6 bases and J dropped 8 bases, with 16 bases sitting between them. The CDR3 loop is CASRPDGLQGYTF. The DNA for the CDR3 is TGTGCCAGCAGACCGGACGGATTACAGGGCTACACCTTC.

This clonotype was found a few times. This sequence joins TRBV28 and TRBJ2-7; 8 nucleotides match TRBD2. Germline values: CDR1 MDHEN, CDR2 SYDVKM. V trimming: 5 bases; J trimming: 6 bases; junction bases outside the gene matches: 12. This CDR3 spans 15 amino acids. In DNA form, the CDR3 reads TGTGCCAGCAGTCCTCCGGGACTAGTAACGGTCGAGCAGTACGTC. Residues: CASSPPGLVTVEQYV.

J is TRBJ2-5 and V is TRBV9, with a possible D match to TRBD2 (6 bases). The ends were cut back, 4 bases at V and 1 base at J, with 14 bases in the middle. The CDR3 is 15 residues long. The germline V gene encodes CDR1 SGDLS and CDR2 YYNGEE. The CDR3 sequence: CASSPRGTLQETQYF. The CDR3 region has the DNA TGTGCCAGCAGCCCCCGAGGGACTCTCCAAGAGACCCAGTACTTC. Full variable domain (remainder filled in from reference TRBV9 and TRBJ2-5): DSGVTQTPKHLITATGQRVTLRCSPRSGDLSVYWYQQSLDQGLQFLIQYYNGEERAKGNILERFSAQQFPDLHSELNLSSLELGDSALYFCASSPRGTLQETQYFGPGTRLLVL.

The V gene is TRBV12-3 or TRBV12-4, the J gene TRBJ2-1; TRBD2 matches at 11 bases. The CDR3 contains 15 residues. J lost 10 bases, V lost 7 bases, and 12 bases had no gene match. The DNA for the CDR3 is TGTGCCAGCACCACCGGGACTAGCGGCGTAACGGAGCAGTTCTTC. As protein: CASTTGTSGVTEQFF.

The J gene is TRBJ1-2, the V gene TRBV29-1; no reliable D call. Looked up from germline, CDR1 is SQVTM and CDR2 is ANQGSEA. The CDR3 runs to 13 residues. The germline V and J ends were trimmed by 2 bases and 1 base, with 8 bases remaining between them. DNA for the CDR3: TGCAGCGTTGAACGTCAGGATAACTATGGCTACACCTTC. It translates to CSVERQDNYGYTF.

The genes are TRBV18 and TRBJ1-1; D unclear. The CDR3 is made up of 16 amino acids. V lost 3 bases and J lost 3, with 17 bases in between. In germline, CDR1 is KGHSH, CDR2 LQKENI. CDR3 in DNA: TGTGCCAGCTCACCGGTTCCCCTCATGGAGGACACTGAAGCTTTCTTT. Translated: CASSPVPLMEDTEAFF.

The chain is built from TRBV4-1 and TRBJ2-2, with TRBD1 as a possible D gene (7 bases). The CDR3 contains 15 residues. V was cut by 3 bases and J by 2 bases, with 10 bases left in between. The germline gives CDR1 MGHRA, CDR2 YSYEKL. CDR3 sequence: CASSHRGDNTGELFF. The CDR3 region has the DNA TGCGCCAGCAGCCACAGGGGGGATAACACCGGGGAGCTGTTTTTT.

This clonotype was observed many times. CDR3 sequence: CASSRDGPSTDTQYF. CDR3 in DNA: TGTGCCAGCAGCCGGGACGGACCTAGCACAGATACGCAGTATTTT. The chain joins TRBV11-1 to TRBJ2-3, with D possibly being TRBD1 or TRBD2 (5 bases each). The CDR3 sequence is 15 residues long. The V gene lost 5 bases and the J gene lost 0 bases, with 12 bases spanning the gap. Germline V CDR1 and CDR2: SGHAT, FQDESV (reference sequence).

In its sample, this clonotype was seen a few times. The V call is TRBV12-5, the J call TRBJ2-2; no clear D gene. The germline CDR1 and CDR2 sequences are LGHNT and FRNRAP. This CDR3 has 14 residues. Trimming pared 2 bases from V and 7 bases from J, leaving 11 bases between. Written as DNA, the CDR3 is TGTGCTAGTGGTTTGAACGGTTATCACGGGGAGCTGTTTTTT. This encodes CASGLNGYHGELFF.

This clonotype was picked up a small number of times. Here the CDR3 reads CSVDVSGGRTQYF. CDR3 sequence (DNA): TGCAGCGTTGATGTTAGCGGGGGGCGCACGCAGTATTTT. J is TRBJ2-3 and V is TRBV29-1, with 10 bases matching TRBD2. CDR1 and CDR2 (germline): SQVTM, ANQGSEA. The J segment lost 9 bases and the V segment lost 3 bases, leaving 6 bases of the junction unmatched. This CDR3 is built from 13 residues.

This clonotype has only a few counts. Because the CDR3's place on the DNA is in doubt, the DNA is left out and the CDR3 is given as listed by TCRdb. The J gene is TRBJ2-6, the V gene TRBV21-1; TRBD1, the table's D call, lacks a check against the DNA. TRBV21-1 is a known pseudogene. Ends included, the CDR3 has 15 residues. The CDR3 here is CASSSWGAGANVLTF.

On this clonotype: A much larger clone sits a single nucleotide away, making a read error possible. This chain joins TRBV6-6 and TRBJ2-7; D might be TRBD2 (6 bases). Germline V gene sequence: CDR1 MNHNY, CDR2 SVGAGI (reference sequence). This CDR3 comprises 14 residues. In DNA, the CDR3 is TGTGCCAGCAGTTACCCCCGGGACTCCTACGAGGAGTACTTC. Amino acids: CASSYPRDSYEEYF.

V usage is TRBV29-1 and J usage is TRBJ2-1, with 12 bases that match TRBD2. This CDR3 spans 14 amino acids. Germline lookup yields CDR1 SQVTM and CDR2 ANQGSEA. Germline trimming cut 4 bases from V and 9 bases from J; bases unmatched to any gene: 7. CDR3 sequence (DNA): TGCAGCGTTGCCCCTAGCGGGGGGGCCGGTGAGCAGTTCTTC. It is translated as CSVAPSGGAGEQFF.